The clone carrying this T cell receptor beta chain showed up many times. From the reads, TCRdb called clonotypes with MiXCR, one entry per CDR3 protein. The sample consists of around 450,000 distinct CDR3 sequences, about 11% of them appearing once. Germline V gives CDR1 MNHEY, CDR2 SMNVEV (reference sequence). V lost 5 bases to trimming and J lost 3 bases; unmatched junction nucleotides: 6. This CDR3 is built from 15 residues. The data derive from a study of T cell repertoires in cytomegalovirus infection. The clonotype originates from a human donor in good health (CMV status not recorded). Some clones in this sample may be carry-over from other donors' samples. The rearrangement links TRBV27 to TRBJ2-1; 8 bases fit TRBD2. Sequenced sample: PBMCs. This CDR3 reads CASSLSGGNYNEQFF. In nucleotides, the CDR3 is TGTGCCAGCAGTCTTTCGGGGGGGAACTACAATGAGCAGTTCTTC.